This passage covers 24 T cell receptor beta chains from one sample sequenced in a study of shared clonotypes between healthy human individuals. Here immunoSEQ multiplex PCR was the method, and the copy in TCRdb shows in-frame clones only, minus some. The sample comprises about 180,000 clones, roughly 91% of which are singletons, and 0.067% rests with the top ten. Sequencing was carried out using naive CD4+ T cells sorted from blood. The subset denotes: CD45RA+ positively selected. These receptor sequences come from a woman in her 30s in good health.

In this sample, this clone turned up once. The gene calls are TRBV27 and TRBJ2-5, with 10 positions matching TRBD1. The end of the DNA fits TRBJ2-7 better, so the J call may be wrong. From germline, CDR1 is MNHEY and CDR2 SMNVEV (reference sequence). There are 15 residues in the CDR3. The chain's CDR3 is CASSPRTGGKYEQYF. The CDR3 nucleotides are TGTGCCAGCAGCCCGCGGACAGGGGGGAAATACGAGCAGTACTTC.

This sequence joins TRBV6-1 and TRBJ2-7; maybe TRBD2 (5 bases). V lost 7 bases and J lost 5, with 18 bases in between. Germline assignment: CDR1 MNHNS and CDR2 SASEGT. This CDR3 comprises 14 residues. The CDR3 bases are TGTGCCAGCATTCTCGCGGCCGCGAGGGACGAGCAGTACTTC. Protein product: CASILAAARDEQYF.

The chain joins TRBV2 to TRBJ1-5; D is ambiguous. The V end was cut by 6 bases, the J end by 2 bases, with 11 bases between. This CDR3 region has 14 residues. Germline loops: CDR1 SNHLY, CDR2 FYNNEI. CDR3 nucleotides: TGTGCCAGCAGGGAACGGGGAGGCAATCAGCCCCAGCATTTT. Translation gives CASRERGGNQPQHF.

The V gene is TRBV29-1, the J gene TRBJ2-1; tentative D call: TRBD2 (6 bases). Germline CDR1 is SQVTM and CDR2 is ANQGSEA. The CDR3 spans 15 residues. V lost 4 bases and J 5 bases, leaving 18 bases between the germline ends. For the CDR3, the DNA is TGCAGCGTTGTCACCCATCCGCGGGGTGACAATGAGCAGTTCTTC. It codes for CSVVTHPRGDNEQFF.

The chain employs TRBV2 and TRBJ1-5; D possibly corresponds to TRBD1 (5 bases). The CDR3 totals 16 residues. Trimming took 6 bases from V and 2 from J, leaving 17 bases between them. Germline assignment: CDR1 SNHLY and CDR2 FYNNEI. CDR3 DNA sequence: TGTGCCAGCAGATCCTCCGGGAGCAGGGGCAATCAGCCCCAGCATTTT. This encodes CASRSSGSRGNQPQHF.

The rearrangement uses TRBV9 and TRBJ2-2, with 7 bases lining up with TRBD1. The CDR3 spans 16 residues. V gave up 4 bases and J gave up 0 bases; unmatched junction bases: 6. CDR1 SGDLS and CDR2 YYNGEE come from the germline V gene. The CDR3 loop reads CASSPQTGANTGELFF. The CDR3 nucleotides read TGTGCCAGCAGCCCCCAAACAGGGGCGAACACCGGGGAGCTGTTTTTT. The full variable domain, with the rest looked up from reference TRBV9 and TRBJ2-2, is DSGVTQTPKHLITATGQRVTLRCSPRSGDLSVYWYQQSLDQGLQFLIQYYNGEERAKGNILERFSAQQFPDLHSELNLSSLELGDSALYFCASSPQTGANTGELFFGEGSRLTVL.

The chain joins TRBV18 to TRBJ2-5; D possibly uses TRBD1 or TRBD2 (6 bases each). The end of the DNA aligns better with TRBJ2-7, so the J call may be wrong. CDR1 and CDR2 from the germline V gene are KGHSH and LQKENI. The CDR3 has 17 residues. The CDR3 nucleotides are TGTGCCAGCTCACCACCGCTTTCCGGGAGAGGGGGCTACGAGCAGTACTTC. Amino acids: CASSPPLSGRGGYEQYF.

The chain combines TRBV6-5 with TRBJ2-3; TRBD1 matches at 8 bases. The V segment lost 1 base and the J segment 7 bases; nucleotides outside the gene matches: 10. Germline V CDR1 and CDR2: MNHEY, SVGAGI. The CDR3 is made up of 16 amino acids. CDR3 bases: TGTGCCAGCAGTTACTATGGGACAGGTTCAAAAAATACGCAGTATTTT. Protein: CASSYYGTGSKNTQYF.

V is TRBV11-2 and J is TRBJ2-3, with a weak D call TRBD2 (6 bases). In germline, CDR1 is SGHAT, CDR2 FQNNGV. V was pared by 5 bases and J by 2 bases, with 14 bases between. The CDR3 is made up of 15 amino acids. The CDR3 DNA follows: TGTGCCAGCAGCCCTCGAGGACTACTCACAGATACGCAGTATTTT. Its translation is CASSPRGLLTDTQYF. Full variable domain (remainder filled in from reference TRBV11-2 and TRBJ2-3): EAGVAQSPRYKIIEKRQSVAFWCNPISGHATLYWYQQILGQGPKLLIQFQNNGVVDDSQLPKDRFSAERLKGVDSTLKIQPAKLEDSAVYLCASSPRGLLTDTQYFGPGTRLTVL.

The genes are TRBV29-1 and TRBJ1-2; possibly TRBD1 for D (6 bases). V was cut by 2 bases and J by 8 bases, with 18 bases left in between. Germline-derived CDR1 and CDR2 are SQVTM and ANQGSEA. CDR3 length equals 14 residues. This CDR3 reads CSVEWRQVFRGYTF. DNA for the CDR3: TGCAGCGTTGAATGGCGACAGGTCTTTCGGGGCTACACCTTC. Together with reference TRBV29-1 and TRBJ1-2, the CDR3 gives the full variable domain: SAVISQKPSRDICQRGTSLTIQCQVDSQVTMMFWYRQQPGQSLTLIATANQGSEATYESGFVIDKFPISRPNLTFSTLTVSNMSPEDSSIYLCSVEWRQVFRGYTFGSGTRLTVV.

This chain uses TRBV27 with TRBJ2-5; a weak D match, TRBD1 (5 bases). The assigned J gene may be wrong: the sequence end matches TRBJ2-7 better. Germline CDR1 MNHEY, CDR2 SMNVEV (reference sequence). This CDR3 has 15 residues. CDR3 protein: CASSSSGQAFDEQYF. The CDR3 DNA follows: TGTGCCAGCAGTTCTTCAGGGCAGGCTTTCGACGAGCAGTACTTC.

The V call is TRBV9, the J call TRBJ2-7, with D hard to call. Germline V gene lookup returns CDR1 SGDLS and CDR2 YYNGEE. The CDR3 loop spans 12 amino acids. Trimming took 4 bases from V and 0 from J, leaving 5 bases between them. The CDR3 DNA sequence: TGTGCCAGCAGCCCCAGCTCCTACGAGCAGTACTTC. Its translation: CASSPSSYEQYF. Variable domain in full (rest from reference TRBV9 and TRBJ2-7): DSGVTQTPKHLITATGQRVTLRCSPRSGDLSVYWYQQSLDQGLQFLIQYYNGEERAKGNILERFSAQQFPDLHSELNLSSLELGDSALYFCASSPSSYEQYFGPGTRLTVT.

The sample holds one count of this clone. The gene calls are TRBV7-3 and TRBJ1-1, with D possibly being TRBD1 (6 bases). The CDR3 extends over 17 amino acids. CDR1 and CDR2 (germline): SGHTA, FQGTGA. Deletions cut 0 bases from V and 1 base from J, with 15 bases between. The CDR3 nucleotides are TGTGCCAGCAGCTTAACGCCTTGGGGGGCAGGGAACACTGAAGCTTTCTTT. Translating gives CASSLTPWGAGNTEAFF.

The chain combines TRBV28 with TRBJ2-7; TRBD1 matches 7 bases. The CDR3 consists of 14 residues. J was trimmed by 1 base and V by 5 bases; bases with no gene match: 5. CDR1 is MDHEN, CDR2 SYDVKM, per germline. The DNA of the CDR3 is TGTGCCAGCAGTCAAACGGGACAGTCCTACGAGCAGTACTTC. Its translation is CASSQTGQSYEQYF.

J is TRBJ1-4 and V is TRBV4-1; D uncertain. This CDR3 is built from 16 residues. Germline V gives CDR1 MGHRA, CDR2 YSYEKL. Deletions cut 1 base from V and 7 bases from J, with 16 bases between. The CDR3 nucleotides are TGCGCCAGCAGCCAAGGCCGGACCCATAGCGGTGAAAAACTGTTTTTT. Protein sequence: CASSQGRTHSGEKLFF.

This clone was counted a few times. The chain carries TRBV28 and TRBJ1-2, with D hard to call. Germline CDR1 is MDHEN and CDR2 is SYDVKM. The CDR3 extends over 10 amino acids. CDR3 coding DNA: TGTGCAGGTACTGACATACGCTACACCTTC. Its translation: CAGTDIRYTF.

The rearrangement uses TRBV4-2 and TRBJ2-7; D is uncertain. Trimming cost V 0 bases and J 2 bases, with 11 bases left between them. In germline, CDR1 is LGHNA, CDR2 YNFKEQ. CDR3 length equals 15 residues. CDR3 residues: CASSQDLAPPYEQYF. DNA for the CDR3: TGTGCCAGCAGCCAAGATTTAGCCCCCCCCTACGAGCAGTACTTC.

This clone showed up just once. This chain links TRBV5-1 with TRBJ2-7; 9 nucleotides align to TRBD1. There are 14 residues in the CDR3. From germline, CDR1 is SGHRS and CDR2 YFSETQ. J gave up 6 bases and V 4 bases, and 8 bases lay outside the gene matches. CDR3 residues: CASSHRDRVSEQYF. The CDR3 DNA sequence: TGCGCCAGCAGCCACCGGGACAGGGTCAGCGAGCAGTACTTC.

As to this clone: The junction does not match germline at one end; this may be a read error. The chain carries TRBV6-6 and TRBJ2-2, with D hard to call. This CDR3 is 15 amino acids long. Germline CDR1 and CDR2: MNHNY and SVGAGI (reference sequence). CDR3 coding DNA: TGTGCCAGCAGCTACTCATGGTGGAACACCGGGGAGCTGTTTTTT. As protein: CASSYSWWNTGELFF.

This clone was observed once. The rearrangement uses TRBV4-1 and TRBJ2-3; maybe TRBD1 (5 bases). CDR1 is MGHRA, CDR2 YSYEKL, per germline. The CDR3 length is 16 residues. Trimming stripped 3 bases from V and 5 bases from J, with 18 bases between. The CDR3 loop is CASSQGRIAQEDTQYF. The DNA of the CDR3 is TGCGCCAGCAGCCAGGGGCGGATAGCCCAAGAAGATACGCAGTATTTT.

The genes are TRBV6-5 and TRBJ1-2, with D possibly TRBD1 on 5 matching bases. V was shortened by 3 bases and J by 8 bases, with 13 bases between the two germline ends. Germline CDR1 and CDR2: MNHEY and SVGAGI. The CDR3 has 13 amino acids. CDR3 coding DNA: TGTGCCAGCAGTTATGGGGGGACGGGAGGCTACACCTTC. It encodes CASSYGGTGGYTF.

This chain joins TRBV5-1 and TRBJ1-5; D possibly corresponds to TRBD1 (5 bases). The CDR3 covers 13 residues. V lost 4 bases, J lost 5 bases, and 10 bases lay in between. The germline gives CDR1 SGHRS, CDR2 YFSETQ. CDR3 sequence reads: CASSVGHYQPQHF. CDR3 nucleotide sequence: TGCGCCAGCAGCGTCGGACACTATCAGCCCCAGCATTTT.

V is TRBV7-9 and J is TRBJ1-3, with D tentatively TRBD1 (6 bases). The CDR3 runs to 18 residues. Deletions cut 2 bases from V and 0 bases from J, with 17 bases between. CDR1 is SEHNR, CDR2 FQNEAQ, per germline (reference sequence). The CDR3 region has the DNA TGTGCCAGCAGCTTACAGGGCGGGGGCCTCGGCTCTGGAAACACCATATATTTT. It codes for CASSLQGGGLGSGNTIYF.

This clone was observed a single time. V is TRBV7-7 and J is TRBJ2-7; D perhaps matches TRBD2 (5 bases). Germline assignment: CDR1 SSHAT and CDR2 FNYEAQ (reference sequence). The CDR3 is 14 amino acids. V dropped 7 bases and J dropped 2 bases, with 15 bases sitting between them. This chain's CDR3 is CASTPGTSPYEQYF. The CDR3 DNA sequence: TGTGCCAGCACCCCCGGCACTAGTCCCTACGAGCAGTACTTC.